The 4 T cell receptor beta chains reported below all come from one sample, sequenced in a study of human T cells and chemical hapten exposure (dated by TCRdb to about 2021). Per the publication, the time point label means: patch test 1, 2 weeks after DPC sensitization. Per the publication, the treatment or condition label means: therapeutic diphenylcyclopropenone sensitization with weekly scalp DPC. The library was produced with RACE. Sequenced using a NextSeq 500. The public reads were reanalyzed by TCRdb: fastp trimming at Q25, MiXCR alignment, in-frame beta chains only. Merged by CDR3 protein, the rows form single entries marked with the most common genes and DNA. The sample table contains 340,000 or so distinct CDR3 sequences; only one count was recorded for around 7% of them. The ten largest clones add up to around 8.2% of the sample. This sample comprised whole blood, obtained in connection with sensitization to the hapten diphenylcyclopropenone (DPC). The receptors derive from a woman under 30 with alopecia areata. Some clones in this sample may be carry-over from other donors' samples.

This clonotype was seen at least ten times. The chain joins TRBV12-3 or TRBV12-4 to TRBJ1-1; weak D call: TRBD1 (5 bases). V lost 7 bases and J lost 4, with 19 bases in between. The CDR3 loop spans 15 amino acids. CDR3 protein: CASTQAGLGGTEAFF. CDR3 sequence (DNA): TGTGCCAGCACCCAGGCGGGGCTCGGAGGCACTGAAGCTTTCTTT.

This clonotype occurred a few times. The rearrangement uses TRBV12-3 or TRBV12-4 and TRBJ1-1; possibly TRBD1 for D (5 bases). V lost 7 bases, J lost 6 bases, and 18 bases lay in between. CDR3 length: 14 residues. The CDR3 DNA is TGTGCCAGCAATGCGGGACGGCGAATTCCTGAAGCTTTCTTT. Its translation is CASNAGRRIPEAFF.

This clonotype was recorded at least ten times. This chain uses TRBV6-2 or TRBV6-3 with TRBJ2-2, with D uncertain. This CDR3 comprises 14 residues. Germline values: CDR1 MNHEY, CDR2 SVGEGT. Trimming shortened V by 6 bases and J by 3 bases, and 11 bases separated the two germline ends. The CDR3 DNA follows: TGTGCCAGCAGCCCCGGGCGGTACACCGGGGAGCTGTTTTTT. Amino acids: CASSPGRYTGELFF.

This clonotype was recorded many times. The DNA of the CDR3 is TGCGCCAGCAGCGAATCTAATACGCAGTATTTT. It specifies CASSESNTQYF. The V and J genes are TRBV5-1 and TRBJ2-3, with no clear D. V dropped 4 bases and J dropped 7 bases, with 7 bases sitting between them. The germline gives CDR1 SGHRS, CDR2 YFSETQ. The CDR3 is 11 amino acids.